These 6 T cell receptor beta chains were sequenced from one sample in a study of Ad26.COV2.S vaccination and SARS-CoV-2 variants. The treatment denotes: around 19 received Ad26.COV2.S at low or high dose, single or two shots; roughly five received placebo; per-sample allocation not given. On day 63 after the first injection, vaccine and placebo recipients gave samples. Method: immunoSEQ multiplex PCR; TCRdb's copy keeps in-frame clones and lacks some. Counted here are 300,000 to 350,000 clones, around 90% occurring once; the ten biggest clones make up approximately 5%. Sequenced material: peripheral blood, taken in a trial of Ad26.COV2.S vaccine versus placebo. The receptors derive from a person aged 18-65 years who received the Ad26.COV2.S COVID-19 vaccine or a placebo.

The gene calls are TRBV11-3 and TRBJ1-6, with a possible D match to TRBD1 (5 bases). There are 15 residues in the CDR3. Germline loops: CDR1 SGHNT, CDR2 YENEEA. Trimming took 3 bases from V and 8 from J, leaving 14 bases between them. In DNA, the CDR3 is TGTGCCAGCAGCTTCGGGGCAAGGTTGGATTCACCCCTCCACTTT. This encodes CASSFGARLDSPLHF.

The chain is built from TRBV7-2 and TRBJ1-1; D may be TRBD1 (5 bases). Germline lookup yields CDR1 SGHTA and CDR2 FQGNSA. The CDR3 is 14 residues long. V was pared by 4 bases and J by 0 bases, with 9 bases between. The DNA for the CDR3 is TGTGCCAGCAGCTCGGGACGGCTGAACACTGAAGCTTTCTTT. The encoded protein is CASSSGRLNTEAFF.

The genes are TRBV7-9 and TRBJ1-6; D is undetermined. The V and J ends lost 5 bases and 11 bases respectively, with 7 bases between them. Germline CDR1 SEHNR, CDR2 FQNEAQ (reference sequence). This CDR3 comprises 11 residues. The CDR3, as DNA: TGTGCCAGCAGCACTAGGACACCCCTCCACTTT. It codes for CASSTRTPLHF.

The chain carries TRBV5-6 and TRBJ1-1, with unresolved D. This CDR3 contains 16 residues. In germline, CDR1 is SGHDT, CDR2 YYEEEE. Deletions cut 0 bases from V and 0 bases from J, with 12 bases between. CDR3 sequence (DNA): TGTGCCAGCAGCTTGGGACACCTAAACATGAACACTGAAGCTTTCTTT. Amino acid sequence: CASSLGHLNMNTEAFF.

The V gene is TRBV14, the J gene TRBJ1-1; D is perhaps TRBD1 (5 bases). This CDR3 has 14 residues. Trimming removed 3 bases at V and 5 bases at J, with 13 bases between. Germline CDR1 is SGHDN and CDR2 is FVKESK. CDR3 DNA: TGTGCCAGCAGCCACCAGGGAAGATGGACTGAAGCTTTCTTT. This encodes CASSHQGRWTEAFF.

CDR3 protein: CASSPSGTSGYRDEQYF. The CDR3 DNA reads TGTGCCAGCTCACCGTCCGGGACTAGCGGGTACAGGGACGAGCAGTACTTC. This chain connects TRBV18 to TRBJ2-7; 12 positions agree with TRBD2. Germline V gene lookup returns CDR1 KGHSH and CDR2 LQKENI. The J segment lost 5 bases and the V segment lost 3 bases, leaving 11 bases of the junction unmatched. The CDR3 is 17 residues long.